The 30 T cell receptor beta chains below come from one sample, sequenced in a study of T cells after yellow fever vaccination. TCRdb ran MiXCR on the 5' RACE reads and lists one entry per CDR3 protein. The sample lists approximately 150,000 distinct CDR3 sequences; 7% to 10% were seen once. This sample comprised CD8+ T cells sorted from PBMCs, obtained 45 days after the yellow fever booster vaccination. The receptor set was obtained from a man between 18 and 35 years old who received the YFV17D yellow fever vaccine.

This clonotype was recorded a few times. The chain recombines TRBV6-5 with TRBJ2-6; D uncertain. This CDR3 region has 15 residues. In germline, CDR1 is MNHEY, CDR2 SVGAGI. V was trimmed by 10 bases and J by 0 bases, leaving 13 bases between them. CDR3 sequence: CATFTWDSGANVLTF. The CDR3 nucleotides read TGTGCCACCTTCACTTGGGACTCTGGGGCCAACGTCCTGACTTTC.

This clonotype was found many times. The rearrangement uses TRBV7-9 and TRBJ1-1; D unclear. The CDR3 sequence is 17 residues long. The V gene's germline CDR1 is SEHNR and CDR2 FQNEAQ (reference sequence). The V end lost 5 bases, the J end lost 1 base, and 20 bases lay between the germline ends. The DNA for the CDR3 is TGTGCCAGCAGCCCGACGGAGGGATTTACTCGGAACACTGAAGCTTTCTTT. Amino acids: CASSPTEGFTRNTEAFF.

This clonotype was seen a few times. J is TRBJ2-2 and V is TRBV2, with no clear D. The germline gives CDR1 SNHLY, CDR2 FYNNEI. The CDR3 runs to 15 residues. Trimming removed 2 bases at V and 2 bases at J, with 9 bases between. The CDR3 coding sequence is TGTGCCAGCAGTGAATCCGGGCTCAACACCGGGGAGCTGTTTTTT. This gives the protein CASSESGLNTGELFF. The full variable domain, in which reference TRBV2 and TRBJ2-2 provide the parts outside the CDR3, is EPEVTQTPSHQVTQMGQEVILRCVPISNHLYFYWYRQILGQKVEFLVSFYNNEISEKSEIFDDQFSVERPDGSNFTLKIRSTKLEDSAMYFCASSESGLNTGELFFGEGSRLTVL.

This clonotype has a count of ten or more. This chain joins TRBV5-1 and TRBJ1-2, with D possibly TRBD1 on 5 matching bases. This CDR3 is built from 14 residues. Per germline, CDR1 SGHRS and CDR2 YFSETQ. V lost 4 bases to trimming and J lost 4 bases, with 14 bases between them. This CDR3 reads CASSGLRDGYGYTF. The CDR3 nucleotides read TGCGCCAGCAGCGGGCTTCGGGACGGCTATGGCTACACCTTC.

This clonotype appeared a few times. This chain uses TRBV7-6 with TRBJ1-1; unclear D gene. The germline V gene encodes CDR1 SGHVS and CDR2 FNYEAQ. Trimming removed 1 base at V and 4 bases at J, with 13 bases between. The CDR3 totals 15 residues. The CDR3 here is CASSLGARGGTEAFF. For the CDR3, the DNA is TGTGCCAGCAGCTTAGGGGCCCGGGGAGGCACTGAAGCTTTCTTT.

This clonotype occurred a few times. This chain connects TRBV5-1 to TRBJ2-2; TRBD2 is a possible D gene (6 bases). The CDR3 sequence is 13 residues long. The germline V and J ends were trimmed by 2 bases and 6 bases, with 8 bases remaining between them. Germline V CDR1 and CDR2: SGHRS, YFSETQ. As DNA, the CDR3 is TGCGCCAGCAGCTTTCGGGGGTCCGGGGAGCTGTTTTTT. It specifies CASSFRGSGELFF.

In this sample, this clonotype turned up a few times. The chain joins TRBV7-9 to TRBJ2-5; D gene uncertain. The CDR3 consists of 13 residues. Trimming pared 7 bases from V and 1 base from J, leaving 10 bases between. Per germline, CDR1 SEHNR and CDR2 FQNEAQ (reference sequence). CDR3 residues: CASIRSLQETQYF. The DNA for the CDR3 is TGTGCCAGCATCAGGAGCCTCCAAGAGACCCAGTACTTC.

The CDR3 DNA reads as TGCAGCGCCGGACCCGCTAGTGAGCAGTTCTTC. This gives the protein CSAGPASEQFF. J is TRBJ2-1 and V is TRBV29-1; D not certain. CDR3 length equals 11 residues. CDR1 SQVTM and CDR2 ANQGSEA come from the germline V gene. V was trimmed by 7 bases and J by 9 bases, leaving 13 bases between them.

CDR3 region: CASRPAGGTEAFF. In DNA form, the CDR3 reads TGTGCCAGCAGACCTGCAGGGGGCACTGAAGCTTTCTTT. The rearrangement uses TRBV5-4 and TRBJ1-1; 7 positions match TRBD1. Per germline, CDR1 SGHNT and CDR2 YYREEE (reference sequence). This CDR3 contains 13 residues. V lost 5 bases to trimming and J lost 4 bases; unmatched junction nucleotides: 5.

This clonotype was recorded a few times. The chain couples TRBV29-1 to TRBJ2-5; 7 nucleotides line up with TRBD1. V shed 7 bases and J 3 bases; nucleotides not matched to a gene: 8. CDR1 SQVTM and CDR2 ANQGSEA come from the germline V gene. This CDR3 contains 13 residues. CDR3 nucleotide sequence: TGCAGCGGTGCCTTGACAGGGAAAGAGACCCAGTACTTC. Translation: CSGALTGKETQYF.

This clonotype has just a few counts. The chain couples TRBV20-1 to TRBJ1-5; 9 bases fit TRBD1. The CDR3 loop spans 15 amino acids. The germline V gene encodes CDR1 DFQATT and CDR2 SNEGSKA (reference sequence). With 4 bases clipped from V and 7 bases from J, the junction kept 11 bases outside the gene matches. CDR3 loop: CSAKGRDRGNQPQHF. DNA for the CDR3: TGCAGTGCTAAAGGTCGAGACAGGGGGAACCAGCCCCAGCATTTT.

The J gene is TRBJ2-1, the V gene TRBV20-1, with D perhaps TRBD2 (7 bases). The V and J ends lost 5 bases and 4 bases respectively, with 18 bases between them. Germline V gene data show CDR1 as DFQATT and CDR2 as SNEGSKA (reference sequence). This CDR3 is built from 15 residues. CDR3 protein: CSAVPGGPSYNEQFF. In nucleotides, the CDR3 is TGCAGTGCTGTCCCCGGGGGGCCCTCTTACAATGAGCAGTTCTTC.

V and J are TRBV5-1 and TRBJ2-2; TRBD1 matches 9 bases. Unmatched junction bases numbered 11, after V lost 5 bases and J lost 3 bases. The germline V gene has CDR1 SGHRS and CDR2 YFSETQ. CDR3 length: 17 residues. The CDR3 reads CASRVGDRESDTGELFF. The CDR3, as DNA: TGCGCCAGCAGGGTCGGGGACAGGGAGTCGGACACCGGGGAGCTGTTTTTT.

This clonotype was seen ten or more times. V usage is TRBV12-3 or TRBV12-4 and J usage is TRBJ1-5; tentative D call: TRBD1 (6 bases). The length of the CDR3 is 13 residues. V lost 10 bases and J 3 bases, leaving 13 bases between the germline ends. For the CDR3, the DNA is TGTGCCACCGGGGGGGGCCCCAATCAGCCCCAGCATTTT. This translates into CATGGGPNQPQHF.

The chain has TRBV18 and TRBJ2-5; D call uncertain. The germline CDR1 and CDR2 sequences are KGHSH and LQKENI. Trimming cost V 3 bases and J 5 bases, with 16 bases left between them. The CDR3 is 15 residues long. CDR3 DNA: TGTGCCAGCTCACCCTGGGCTGAGGCCCGGGAGACCCAGTACTTC. It specifies CASSPWAEARETQYF.

This clonotype showed up just a few times. The V call is TRBV6-5, the J call TRBJ2-7, with D perhaps TRBD1 or TRBD2 (6 bases each). The V and J ends lost 6 bases and 5 bases respectively, with 14 bases between them. Per germline, CDR1 MNHEY and CDR2 SVGAGI. The CDR3 sequence is 13 residues long. The CDR3 nucleotides read TGTGCCAGCAGGATACAGGGAGGCCACGAGCAGTACTTC. Protein sequence: CASRIQGGHEQYF.

This clonotype occurred a few times. CDR3: CASSRTGGEAKNIQYF. DNA for the CDR3: TGTGCCAGCAGCCGTACAGGGGGCGAAGCCAAAAACATTCAGTACTTC. This rearrangement joins TRBV7-2 to TRBJ2-4; 9 nucleotides align to TRBD1. The V and J ends lost 5 bases and 0 bases, in that order; junction bases with no gene match: 5. The germline gives CDR1 SGHTA, CDR2 FQGNSA. The CDR3 sequence is 16 residues long.

The rearrangement links TRBV9 to TRBJ2-7; D gene uncertain. Trimming cost V 2 bases and J 0 bases, with 9 bases left between them. CDR3 length: 14 amino acids. Looked up from germline, CDR1 is SGDLS and CDR2 is YYNGEE. CDR3 DNA sequence: TGTGCCAGCAGCGTCTCACAGAGCTCCTACGAGCAGTACTTC. Amino acid sequence: CASSVSQSSYEQYF.

This clonotype was recorded a few times. J is TRBJ2-2 and V is TRBV10-2; TRBD2 matches at 9 bases. With 4 bases clipped from V and 0 bases from J, the junction kept 9 bases outside the gene matches. The V gene's germline CDR1 is WSHSY and CDR2 SAAADI. This CDR3 spans 18 amino acids. The CDR3 DNA reads TGCGCCAGCAGTGCGGCTAGCGGGGAGACGTCGAACACCGGGGAGCTGTTTTTT. This translates into CASSAASGETSNTGELFF.

This clonotype was seen a handful of times. The chain's CDR3 is CASSYSTSGGVYEQYF. In DNA form, the CDR3 reads TGTGCCAGCAGTTACTCGACTAGCGGGGGGGTCTACGAGCAGTACTTC. The V gene is TRBV6-2 or TRBV6-3, the J gene TRBJ2-7, with TRBD2 identical over 14 bases. The CDR3 sequence is 16 residues long. Trimming removed 0 bases from V and 3 bases from J; junction bases left unmatched: 1. The germline gives CDR1 MNHEY, CDR2 SVGEGT.

The V gene is TRBV6-5, the J gene TRBJ1-2; a possible D gene is TRBD1 (5 bases). CDR1 is MNHEY, CDR2 SVGAGI, per germline. CDR3 size: 13 residues. The V end lost 6 bases, the J end lost 7 bases, and 15 bases lay between the germline ends. The CDR3 nucleotides are TGTGCCAGCAGCCACCCGGGCAGGGCTGGCTACACCTTC. Translating gives CASSHPGRAGYTF.

Remarks on this clonotype: Possible read error: a much larger clone is one base away. J is TRBJ2-2 and V is TRBV15; D may be TRBD1 or TRBD2 (5 bases each). Trimming cost V 3 bases and J 5 bases, with 13 bases left between them. Germline-derived CDR1 and CDR2 are LNHNV and YYDKDF (reference sequence). This CDR3 has 15 amino acids. DNA of the CDR3: TGTGCCACCAGCAGTGTTGGGGGTAGTACCGGGGAGCTGTTTTTT. Its translation: CATSSVGGSTGELFF. The complete variable domain, with remaining parts taken from reference TRBV15 and TRBJ2-2, reads DAMVIQNPRYQVTQFGKPVTLSCSQTLNHNVMYWYQQKSSQAPKLLFHYYDKDFNNEADTPDNFQSRRPNTSFCFLDIRSPGLGDTAMYLCATSSVGGSTGELFFGEGSRLTVL.

V gene TRBV5-5 combines with J gene TRBJ1-2, with TRBD1 matching 9 bases. The CDR3 has 13 residues. Germline V gene lookup returns CDR1 SGHKS and CDR2 YYEKEE (reference sequence). J lost 8 bases, V lost 2 bases, and 4 bases had no gene match. As DNA, the CDR3 is TGTGCCAGCAGCTTCGGGACAGGGACCGGCTACACCTTC. Protein sequence: CASSFGTGTGYTF.

This clonotype has only a few counts. The gene calls are TRBV10-3 and TRBJ2-1; D possibly matches TRBD1 or TRBD2 (5 bases each). In germline, CDR1 is ENHRY, CDR2 SYGVKD. V lost 0 bases and J 4 bases, leaving 7 bases between the germline ends. The CDR3 has 14 amino acids. CDR3 amino acids: CAISESWGYNEQFF. CDR3 sequence (DNA): TGTGCCATCAGTGAGTCGTGGGGGTACAATGAGCAGTTCTTC.

This clonotype appeared a few times. V gene TRBV20-1 combines with J gene TRBJ1-2, with a weak D call TRBD1 (6 bases). CDR3 length equals 14 residues. V was pared by 6 bases and J by 6 bases, with 20 bases between. CDR1 is DFQATT, CDR2 SNEGSKA, per germline (reference sequence). DNA of the CDR3: TGCAGTGCCGCCGACGACAGGCCTGGGGATGGCTACACCTTC. Translating it yields CSAADDRPGDGYTF.

Many counts were recorded for this clonotype. The genes are TRBV5-6 and TRBJ2-7, with a tentative D call TRBD1 (6 bases). The CDR3 totals 12 residues. V was shortened by 5 bases and J by 4 bases, with 10 bases between the two germline ends. The germline V gene encodes CDR1 SGHDT and CDR2 YYEEEE. The DNA of the CDR3 is TGTGCCAGCAGTCGGGACAAATACGAGCAGTACGTC. Protein sequence: CASSRDKYEQYV.

This clonotype was counted between two and nine times. This chain connects TRBV20-1 to TRBJ2-7; weak D call: TRBD2 (6 bases). The CDR3 is made up of 13 amino acids. Trimming removed 1 base from V and 2 bases from J, with 9 bases in between. Germline V CDR1 and CDR2: DFQATT, SNEGSKA (reference sequence). CDR3 residues: CSARVGRTYEQYF. The CDR3 DNA reads as TGCAGTGCTAGAGTGGGGAGGACCTACGAGCAGTACTTC.

The J gene is TRBJ1-5, the V gene TRBV6-2 or TRBV6-3; no definite D call. Looked up from germline, CDR1 is MNHEY and CDR2 is SVGEGT. The CDR3 length is 11 residues. Trimming stripped 5 bases from V and 6 bases from J, with 5 bases between. CDR3 sequence reads: CASSAGQPQHF. In nucleotides, the CDR3 is TGTGCCAGCAGTGCCGGTCAGCCCCAGCATTTT.

This clonotype was counted ten times or more. This sequence joins TRBV7-9 and TRBJ2-7; possibly TRBD1 for D (6 bases). The V end lost 1 base, the J end lost 3 bases, and 7 bases lay between the germline ends. The CDR3 runs to 13 residues. Germline V CDR1 and CDR2: SEHNR, FQNEAQ (reference sequence). Written as DNA, the CDR3 is TGTGCCAGCAGCTTAGGGGGGCACTACGAGCAGTACGTC. Amino acid sequence: CASSLGGHYEQYV.

The table lists this clonotype with many counts. V and J are TRBV7-9 and TRBJ2-4, with a weak D call TRBD2 (7 bases). The V and J ends lost 1 base and 11 bases respectively, with 15 bases between them. CDR3 length: 14 residues. Germline CDR1 is SEHNR and CDR2 is FQNEAQ (reference sequence). The CDR3 loop is CASSLGLGGGFQYF. CDR3 in DNA: TGTGCCAGCAGCTTAGGACTGGGAGGGGGATTTCAGTACTTC. The full variable domain, in which reference TRBV7-9 and TRBJ2-4 provide the parts outside the CDR3, is DTGVSQNPRHKITKRGQNVTFRCDPISEHNRLYWYRQTLGQGPEFLTYFQNEAQLEKSRLLSDRFSAERPKGSFSTLEIQRTEQGDSAMYLCASSLGLGGGFQYFGAGTRLSVL.